These 30 T cell receptor beta chains were all obtained from the same sample, sequenced in a study of early T cells in non-severe SARS-CoV-2 infection. TCRdb processed the 5' RACE reads anew with MiXCR; each CDR3 protein has one entry. Of about 80,000 distinct CDR3 sequences in the sample, about a sixth were seen once. Specimen: whole blood. These receptors originate from an adult who was a healthcare worker with PCR-confirmed SARS-CoV-2 infection or an uninfected control (not recorded which).

The rearrangement links TRBV9 to TRBJ2-7, with 15 nucleotides matching TRBD2. There are 16 residues in the CDR3. Germline V gene lookup returns CDR1 SGDLS and CDR2 YYNGEE. The ends lost 4 bases at V and 5 bases at J; junction bases unmatched: 7. CDR3 DNA: TGTGCCAGCAGCTCAGGACTAGCGGGAGGGTCGGACGAGCAGTACTTC. Protein: CASSSGLAGGSDEQYF.

V and J are TRBV9 and TRBJ2-1; D unresolved. The CDR3 is 12 residues long. The germline V gene encodes CDR1 SGDLS and CDR2 YYNGEE. V dropped 3 bases and J dropped 5 bases, with 6 bases sitting between them. The CDR3 reads CASSGIDNEQFF. The CDR3 DNA is TGTGCCAGCAGCGGGATTGACAATGAGCAGTTCTTC. The whole variable domain, filled in from reference TRBV9 and TRBJ2-1, reads DSGVTQTPKHLITATGQRVTLRCSPRSGDLSVYWYQQSLDQGLQFLIQYYNGEERAKGNILERFSAQQFPDLHSELNLSSLELGDSALYFCASSGIDNEQFFGPGTRLTVL.

Ten or more counts support this clonotype. The chain joins TRBV10-3 to TRBJ2-2, with 9 bases fitting TRBD2. Germline-derived CDR1 and CDR2 are ENHRY and SYGVKD. The V segment lost 2 bases and the J segment 0 bases; nucleotides outside the gene matches: 10. The CDR3 loop spans 19 amino acids. In DNA, the CDR3 is TGTGCCATCAGTGAGATCCCTCCTAGCGGGAACGCGAACACCGGGGAGCTGTTTTTT. The encoded protein is CAISEIPPSGNANTGELFF.

CDR3 sequence: CASSFLKGLANEKLFF. CDR3 DNA: TGTGCCAGCAGCTTCCTCAAGGGATTAGCTAATGAAAAACTGTTTTTT. The rearrangement joins TRBV7-8 to TRBJ1-4; D uncertain. This CDR3 spans 16 amino acids. The germline CDR1 and CDR2 sequences are SGHVS and FQNEAQ. Deletions cut 3 bases from V and 3 bases from J, with 14 bases between.

J is TRBJ2-3 and V is TRBV5-6; D might be TRBD2 (6 bases). The germline V gene has CDR1 SGHDT and CDR2 YYEEEE. V was clipped by 0 bases and J by 2 bases, with 10 bases between them. This CDR3 contains 15 residues. This CDR3 is CASSLEVDYTDTQYF. As DNA, the CDR3 is TGTGCCAGCAGCTTGGAAGTGGACTACACAGATACGCAGTATTTT. The entire variable domain, with the rest obtained from reference TRBV5-6 and TRBJ2-3, is as follows: DAGVTQSPTHLIKTRGQQVTLRCSPKSGHDTVSWYQQALGQGPQFIFQYYEEEERQRGNFPDRFSGHQFPNYSSELNVNALLLGDSALYLCASSLEVDYTDTQYFGPGTRLTVL.

The genes are TRBV28 and TRBJ1-6; maybe TRBD1 (5 bases). Trimming pared 6 bases from V and 13 bases from J, leaving 19 bases between. This CDR3 is 14 amino acids long. Looked up from germline, CDR1 is MDHEN and CDR2 is SYDVKM. The CDR3 here is CASRPRDPFSPLHF. As DNA, the CDR3 is TGTGCCAGCAGACCGCGGGACCCCTTTTCCCCCCTCCACTTT.

This chain uses TRBV5-6 with TRBJ1-1; D not certain. This CDR3 comprises 13 residues. V dropped 4 bases and J dropped 1 base, with 8 bases sitting between them. Germline V gene sequence: CDR1 SGHDT, CDR2 YYEEEE. The CDR3 protein is CASSLGSNTEAFF. The DNA of the CDR3 is TGTGCCAGCAGCCTAGGGTCGAACACTGAAGCTTTCTTT.

This clonotype was counted between two and nine times. The CDR3 protein is CASSVTSYNEQFF. The CDR3 nucleotides read TGCGCCAGCAGCGTGACTTCTTACAATGAGCAGTTCTTC. This chain connects TRBV5-1 to TRBJ2-1; no clear D. Deletions cut 4 bases from V and 4 bases from J, with 9 bases between. Germline-derived CDR1 and CDR2 are SGHRS and YFSETQ. The length of the CDR3 is 13 residues.

The gene calls are TRBV20-1 and TRBJ1-5; D is unclear. V lost 1 base, J lost 5 bases, and 6 bases lay in between. This CDR3 is 12 amino acids long. Germline CDR1 and CDR2: DFQATT and SNEGSKA (reference sequence). CDR3 in amino acids: CSARGVDQPQHF. In nucleotides, the CDR3 is TGCAGTGCTAGAGGGGTGGATCAGCCCCAGCATTTT.

Comment on this clonotype: An end of the junction does not agree with germline; a read error may underlie this. The chain uses TRBV12-3 or TRBV12-4 and TRBJ2-7; unclear D gene. The CDR3 sequence is 15 residues long. CDR3 residues: CTSSLRTAHSYEQYF. CDR3 sequence (DNA): TGTACCAGCAGTTTAAGGACCGCACATTCCTACGAGCAGTACTTC.

J is TRBJ1-5 and V is TRBV6-1; D unresolved. The CDR3 is 12 residues long. Germline lookup yields CDR1 MNHNS and CDR2 SASEGT. V was pared by 3 bases and J by 4 bases, with 4 bases between. The CDR3: CASSDGNQPQHF. Written as DNA, the CDR3 is TGTGCCAGCAGTGATGGGAATCAGCCCCAGCATTTT.

This clonotype was seen a handful of times. The chain carries TRBV24-1 and TRBJ2-7, with TRBD1 matching 7 bases. V shed 7 bases, J shed 2 bases, and the junction held 7 bases outside the gene matches. Germline-derived CDR1 and CDR2 are KGHDR and SFDVKD. The CDR3 loop spans 14 amino acids. This CDR3 is CATRTDRAPYEQYF. CDR3 DNA sequence: TGTGCCACCAGGACCGACAGGGCCCCCTACGAGCAGTACTTC.

This clonotype has ten or more counts. The chain links TRBV24-1 to TRBJ2-6; the D is unclear. Germline-derived CDR1 and CDR2 are KGHDR and SFDVKD. The CDR3 covers 13 residues. V was cut by 4 bases and J by 0 bases, with 0 bases left in between. CDR3: CATSDSGANVLTF. DNA of the CDR3: TGTGCCACCAGTGACTCTGGGGCCAACGTCCTGACTTTC.

This clonotype was counted between two and nine times. The V call is TRBV5-1, the J call TRBJ2-7; D is possibly TRBD2 (6 bases). Germline V CDR1 and CDR2: SGHRS, YFSETQ. The ends were cut back, 7 bases at V and 1 base at J, with 15 bases in the middle. The CDR3 covers 14 residues. As DNA, the CDR3 is TGCGCCAGCGCGGGAAGAGCTGGATCCTACGAGCAGTACTTC. Its protein product is CASAGRAGSYEQYF.

The chain links TRBV20-1 to TRBJ2-1; TRBD2 matches at 9 bases. Trimming took 0 bases from V and 5 from J; bases not matched to a gene: 8. CDR3 size: 16 residues. The germline gives CDR1 DFQATT, CDR2 SNEGSKA (reference sequence). In nucleotides, the CDR3 is TGCAGTGCTAGAGATGCGGGCGGACTAGCGAACAATGAGCAGTTCTTC. Translated, it gives CSARDAGGLANNEQFF.

The chain has TRBV20-1 and TRBJ2-2; 9 positions match TRBD2. V shed 0 bases and J 4 bases; nucleotides not matched to a gene: 15. This CDR3 is 19 amino acids long. Germline loops: CDR1 DFQATT, CDR2 SNEGSKA (reference sequence). The chain's CDR3 is CSARDPNNLAGWGTGELFF. The CDR3 bases are TGCAGTGCTAGAGATCCGAACAACCTAGCGGGATGGGGCACCGGGGAGCTGTTTTTT.

In this sample, this clonotype turned up a few times. The chain has TRBV6-2 or TRBV6-3 and TRBJ2-1, with a tentative D call TRBD1 (6 bases). V lost 5 bases to trimming and J lost 6 bases, with 17 bases between them. Germline lookup yields CDR1 MNHEY and CDR2 SVGEGT. The CDR3 is 15 residues long. The CDR3 DNA sequence: TGTGCCAGCAGTCCTACTCGCAGGGGAACCAATGAGCAGTTCTTC. Its protein product is CASSPTRRGTNEQFF.

This clonotype was observed a few times. The rearrangement links TRBV5-4 to TRBJ2-2; D is undetermined. Between the trimmed V and J ends, which lost 4 bases and 6 bases, there was a span of 7 bases. This CDR3 has 12 residues. Germline V CDR1 and CDR2: SGHNT, YYREEE (reference sequence). CDR3 sequence reads: CASSPNAGELFF. CDR3 sequence (DNA): TGTGCCAGCAGCCCTAATGCCGGGGAGCTGTTTTTT.

This clonotype was seen only a few times. This chain links TRBV21-1 with TRBJ2-7; the D call TRBD1 from the table was never checked on the DNA. TRBV21-1 corresponds to a pseudogene. This CDR3 has 16 amino acids. CDR3: CASSKAGDSLDYEQYF. CDR3 nucleotides: TGTGCCAGCAGCAAAGCGGGGGACAGTTTAGACTACGAGCAGTACTTC.

This chain joins TRBV6-1 and TRBJ2-7, with TRBD1 matching over 7 bases. Germline V gene data show CDR1 as MNHNS and CDR2 as SASEGT. The V and J ends lost 3 bases and 4 bases, in that order; junction bases with no gene match: 15. CDR3 length equals 17 residues. For the CDR3, the DNA is TGTGCCAGCAGTGACCCGCCGGGTAGGGGGCGCGGGTACGAGCAGTACTTC. Translation gives CASSDPPGRGRGYEQYF.

The DNA for the CDR3 is TGTGCCAGCAGCCCCAGACTAGCGGGGCCCAACAATGAGCAGTTCTTC. Amino acids: CASSPRLAGPNNEQFF. This rearrangement joins TRBV9 to TRBJ2-1; 11 nucleotides align to TRBD2. There are 16 residues in the CDR3. Germline CDR1 and CDR2: SGDLS and YYNGEE. The ends lost 4 bases at V and 5 bases at J; junction bases unmatched: 8.

This clonotype was found a few times. The CDR3 spells CAWTTGDYEQYF. The CDR3 DNA follows: TGTGCCTGGACTACAGGAGACTACGAGCAGTACTTC. The V gene is TRBV30, the J gene TRBJ2-7; a weak D match, TRBD1 (5 bases). V was trimmed by 4 bases and J by 3 bases, leaving 10 bases between them. The CDR3 runs to 12 residues. CDR1 and CDR2 (germline): GTSNPN, SVGIG (reference sequence).

This clonotype was seen more than once but under ten times. This sequence joins TRBV6-6 and TRBJ1-6; 7 nucleotides agree with TRBD1. J gave up 7 bases and V 6 bases, and 21 bases lay outside the gene matches. The CDR3 sequence is 19 residues long. Germline assignment: CDR1 MNHNY and CDR2 SVGAGI (reference sequence). DNA of the CDR3: TGTGCCAGCAGACCCCGACAGGGAGGTGATATGGAGGGGAATTCACCCCTCCACTTT. It is translated as CASRPRQGGDMEGNSPLHF.

This clonotype was picked up many times. The chain has TRBV24-1 and TRBJ2-1, with 10 nucleotides matching TRBD2. Germline CDR1 and CDR2: KGHDR and SFDVKD. The CDR3 extends over 15 amino acids. J was trimmed by 2 bases and V by 6 bases; bases with no gene match: 3. CDR3 region: CATSPGLAAYNEQFF. The CDR3, as DNA: TGTGCCACCAGTCCAGGACTAGCGGCCTACAATGAGCAGTTCTTC.

There are a few counts of this clonotype. This chain links TRBV24-1 with TRBJ2-1, with D perhaps matching TRBD2 (6 bases). CDR3 size: 16 residues. Germline V gives CDR1 KGHDR, CDR2 SFDVKD. V was pared by 0 bases and J by 7 bases, with 15 bases between. The CDR3 coding sequence is TGTGCCACCAGTGATTTGGGCGGAGGGCCATCGAATGAGCAGTTCTTC. Translation gives CATSDLGGGPSNEQFF.

The genes are TRBV3-1 and TRBJ1-1; possible D gene TRBD1, 6 bases. Trimming shortened V by 3 bases and J by 7 bases, and 9 bases separated the two germline ends. Germline-derived CDR1 and CDR2 are LGHDT and YNNKEL (reference sequence). The CDR3 is made up of 12 amino acids. CDR3 protein: CASSHGTIEAFF. DNA of the CDR3: TGTGCCAGCAGCCACGGGACAATTGAAGCTTTCTTT.

This clonotype was found a few times. V is TRBV13 and J is TRBJ2-5, with 8 bases identical to TRBD1. CDR3 size: 14 residues. CDR1 is PRHDT and CDR2 is FYEKMQ in the germline V gene (reference sequence). After removal of 3 bases from V and 5 bases from J, the junction contained 5 bases not matched to a gene. CDR3 protein: CASSLDRVRETQYF. The CDR3 region has the DNA TGTGCCAGCAGCTTGGACAGGGTCCGGGAGACCCAGTACTTC.

This clonotype has more than one count but fewer than ten. This rearrangement joins TRBV2 to TRBJ2-2, with D possibly being TRBD1 (5 bases). The V gene lost 2 bases and the J gene lost 5 bases, with 6 bases spanning the gap. This CDR3 region has 13 residues. Germline V gene sequence: CDR1 SNHLY, CDR2 FYNNEI. The chain's CDR3 is CASSERGTGELFF. The CDR3 DNA reads as TGTGCCAGCAGTGAAAGGGGAACCGGGGAGCTGTTTTTT.

The rearrangement joins TRBV10-1 to TRBJ1-1; maybe TRBD1 (5 bases). Germline values: CDR1 WNHNN, CDR2 SYGVQD (reference sequence). The V end lost 8 bases, the J end lost 0 bases, and 10 bases lay between the germline ends. The CDR3 is 13 amino acids. The chain's CDR3 is CASSGSVNTEAFF. In DNA form, the CDR3 reads TGCGCCAGCTCAGGGTCCGTGAACACTGAAGCTTTCTTT.

This clonotype appeared a few times. This chain links TRBV7-9 with TRBJ2-6; 9 nucleotides align to TRBD1. The CDR3 length is 16 residues. V shed 5 bases and J 4 bases; nucleotides not matched to a gene: 6. The V gene's germline CDR1 is SEHNR and CDR2 FQNEAQ (reference sequence). This CDR3 reads CASSRQGVTGANVLTF. For the CDR3, the DNA is TGTGCCAGCAGCCGACAGGGGGTCACCGGGGCCAACGTCCTGACTTTC.